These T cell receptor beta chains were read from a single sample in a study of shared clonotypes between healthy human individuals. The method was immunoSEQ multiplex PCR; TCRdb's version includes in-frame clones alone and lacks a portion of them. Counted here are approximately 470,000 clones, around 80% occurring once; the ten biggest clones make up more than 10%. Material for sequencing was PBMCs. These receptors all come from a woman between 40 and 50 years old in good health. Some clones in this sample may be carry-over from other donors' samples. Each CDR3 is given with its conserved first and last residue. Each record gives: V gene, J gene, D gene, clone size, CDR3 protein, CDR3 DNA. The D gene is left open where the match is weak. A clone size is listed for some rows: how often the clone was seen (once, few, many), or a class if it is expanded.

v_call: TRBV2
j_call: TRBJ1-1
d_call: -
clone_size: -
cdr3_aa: CASRVGGPGEAFF
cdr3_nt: TGTGCCAGCAGGGTGGGCGGTCCCGGGGAAGCTTTCTTT

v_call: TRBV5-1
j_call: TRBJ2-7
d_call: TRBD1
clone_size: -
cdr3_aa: CASSGQGYEQYF
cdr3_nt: TGCGCCAGCAGCGGACAGGGCTACGAGCAGTACTTC

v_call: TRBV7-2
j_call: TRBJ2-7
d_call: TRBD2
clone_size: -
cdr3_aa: CASSTRAGARYEQYF
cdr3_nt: TGTGCCAGCAGCACCCGAGCGGGAGCTCGATACGAGCAGTACTTC

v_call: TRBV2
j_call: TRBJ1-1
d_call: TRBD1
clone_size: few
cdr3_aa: CASRARTGNTEAFF
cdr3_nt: TGTGCCAGCAGGGCCAGGACAGGGAACACTGAAGCTTTCTTT

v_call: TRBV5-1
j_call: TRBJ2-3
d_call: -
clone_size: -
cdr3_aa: CASSLVGGQDTQYF
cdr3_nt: TGCGCCAGCAGCTTGGTGGGGGGCCAAGATACGCAGTATTTT

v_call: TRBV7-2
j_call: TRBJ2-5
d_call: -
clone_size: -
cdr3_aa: CASSLGRRFRETQYF
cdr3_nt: TGTGCCAGCAGCTTAGGGCGGCGCTTTCGGGAGACCCAGTACTTC

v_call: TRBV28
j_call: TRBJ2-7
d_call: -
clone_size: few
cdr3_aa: CASSLVSGPYEQYF
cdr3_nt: TGTGCCAGCAGTTTAGTTAGCGGCCCCTACGAGCAGTACTTC

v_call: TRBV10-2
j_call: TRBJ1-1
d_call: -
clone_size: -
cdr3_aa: CASSESGPMNTEAFF
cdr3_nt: TGCGCCAGCAGTGAGTCGGGCCCCATGAACACTGAAGCTTTCTTT

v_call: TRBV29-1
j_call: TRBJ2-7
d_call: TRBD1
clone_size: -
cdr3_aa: CSVSMGQGYEQYF
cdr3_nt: TGCAGCGTTAGCATGGGACAGGGGTACGAGCAGTACTTC

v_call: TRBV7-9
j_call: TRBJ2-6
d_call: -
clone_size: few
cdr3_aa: CASSPNFGANVLTF
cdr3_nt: TGTGCCAGCAGCCCCAATTTTGGGGCCAACGTCCTGACTTTC

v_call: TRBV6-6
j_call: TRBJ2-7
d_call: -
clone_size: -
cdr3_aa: CASSLSSYEQYF
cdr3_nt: TGTGCCAGCAGTTTATCCTCCTACGAGCAGTACTTC

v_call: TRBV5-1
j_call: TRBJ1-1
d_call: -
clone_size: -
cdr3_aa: CASSLQSTEAFF
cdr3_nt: TGCGCCAGCAGCCTCCAGAGCACTGAAGCTTTCTTT

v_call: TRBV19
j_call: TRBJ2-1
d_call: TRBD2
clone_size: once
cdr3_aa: CASSIVQREVQDEQFF
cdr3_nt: TGTGCCAGTAGTATAGTTCAGCGGGAGGTCCAGGATGAGCAGTTCTTC

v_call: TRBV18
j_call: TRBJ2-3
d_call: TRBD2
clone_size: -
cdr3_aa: CASSSGLAGDTDTQYF
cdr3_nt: TGTGCCAGCTCATCCGGACTAGCGGGGGACACAGATACGCAGTATTTT

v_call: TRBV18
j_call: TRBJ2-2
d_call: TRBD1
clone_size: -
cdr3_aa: CASSPPGQGNTGELFF
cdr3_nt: TGTGCCAGCTCACCACCGGGACAGGGCAACACCGGGGAGCTGTTTTTT

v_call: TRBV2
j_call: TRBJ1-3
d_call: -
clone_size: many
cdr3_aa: CASSEAPRFGNTIYF
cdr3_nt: TGTGCCAGCAGTGAAGCCCCCAGGTTCGGAAACACCATATATTTT

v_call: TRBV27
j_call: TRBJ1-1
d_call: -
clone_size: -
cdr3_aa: CASSLGLFAEAFF
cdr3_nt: TGTGCCAGCAGTTTAGGACTCTTCGCTGAAGCTTTCTTT

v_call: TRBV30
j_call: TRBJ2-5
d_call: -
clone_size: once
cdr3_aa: CAMGSVETQYF
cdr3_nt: TGTGCTATGGGATCGGTAGAGACCCAGTACTTC